This T cell receptor (beta chain) is from a study of T-cell memory formation after mild COVID-19. Trimming cost V 11 bases and J 0 bases; bases outside gene matches: 10. CDR3 length: 15 residues. Germline V CDR1 and CDR2: SEHNR, FQNEAQ (reference sequence). This clonotype was seen many times. TCRdb re-called the 5' RACE reads through MiXCR, storing one row per CDR3 protein. The table lists more than 150,000 distinct CDR3 sequences, 9.5% to 13% of them singletons. The receptor comes from a man between 18 and 35 years old who had mild COVID-19 (a few samples of this study predate the infection). Cell type and time point are not known. Sequencing was done on a sample of PBMCs or a T cell subset sorted from them (not recorded which). This chain joins TRBV7-9 and TRBJ2-3, with 8 bases identical to TRBD2. In DNA form, the CDR3 reads TGTGCCGGAGGGGAGAAGCGGGGGAGCACAGATACGCAGTATTTT. This translates into CAGGEKRGSTDTQYF.